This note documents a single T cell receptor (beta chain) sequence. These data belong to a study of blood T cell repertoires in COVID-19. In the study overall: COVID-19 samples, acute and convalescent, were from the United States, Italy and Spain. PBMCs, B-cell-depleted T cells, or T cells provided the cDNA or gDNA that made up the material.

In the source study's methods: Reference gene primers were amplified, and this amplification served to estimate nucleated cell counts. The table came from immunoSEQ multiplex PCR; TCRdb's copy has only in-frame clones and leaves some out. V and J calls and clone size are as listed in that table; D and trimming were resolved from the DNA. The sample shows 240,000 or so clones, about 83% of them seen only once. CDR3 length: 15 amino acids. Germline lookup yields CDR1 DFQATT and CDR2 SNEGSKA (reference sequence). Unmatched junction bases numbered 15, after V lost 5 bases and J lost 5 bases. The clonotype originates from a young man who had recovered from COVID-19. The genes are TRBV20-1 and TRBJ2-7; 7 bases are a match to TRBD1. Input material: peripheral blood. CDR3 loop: CSAGAAYRGNHEQYV. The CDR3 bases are TGCAGTGCTGGTGCAGCTTACAGGGGAAACCACGAGCAGTACGTC.